Each of the 5 T cell receptor beta chains below was sequenced from the same sample in a study of neurological immune-mediated disorders. TCRdb ran MiXCR on the 5' RACE reads and lists one entry per CDR3 protein. The table includes about 55,000 distinct CDR3 sequences, about 4% detected once. The source material was PBMCs. These receptors originate from a man aged 50 to 59 with multiple sclerosis.

This clonotype has at least ten counts. The chain is built from TRBV20-1 and TRBJ2-3; 7 bases map to TRBD1. V trimming: 5 bases; J trimming: 6 bases; junction bases outside the gene matches: 20. Germline V gene data show CDR1 as DFQATT and CDR2 as SNEGSKA (reference sequence). CDR3 length: 17 residues. CDR3 protein: CSALTGTAGRPGDTQYF. Written as DNA, the CDR3 is TGCAGTGCTCTAACGGGGACAGCTGGTCGGCCTGGGGATACGCAGTATTTT.

This clonotype was observed a few times. This chain connects TRBV5-1 to TRBJ2-1, with 9 bases identical to TRBD2. With V trimmed by 5 bases and J by 4 bases, 10 bases remained unmatched. CDR3 size: 16 residues. Per germline, CDR1 SGHRS and CDR2 YFSETQ. The CDR3 protein is CASRALGGRGYNEQFF. The CDR3 DNA is TGCGCCAGCAGAGCCCTAGGCGGGAGGGGTTACAATGAGCAGTTCTTC.

This clonotype is categorized as medium-sized. The rearrangement links TRBV20-1 to TRBJ1-2; 9 positions match TRBD1. Trimming cost V 5 bases and J 0 bases; bases outside gene matches: 7. Germline V lookup: CDR1 DFQATT, CDR2 SNEGSKA (reference sequence). CDR3 length: 15 amino acids. The CDR3 protein is CSARDREDANYGYTF. CDR3 nucleotide sequence: TGCAGTGCTCGGGACAGGGAAGATGCTAACTATGGCTACACCTTC.

This clonotype was seen repeatedly, ten times or more. The chain joins TRBV18 to TRBJ2-7; no reliable D call. Germline CDR1 KGHSH, CDR2 LQKENI. The CDR3 contains 11 residues. Trimming pared 2 bases from V and 6 bases from J, leaving 5 bases between. The CDR3 protein is CASSPGIEQYF. CDR3 coding DNA: TGTGCCAGCTCACCAGGTATCGAGCAGTACTTC.

This clonotype was counted many times. The chain has TRBV5-1 and TRBJ1-6; D not certain. V lost 1 base, J lost 4 bases, and 12 bases lay in between. CDR1 is SGHRS and CDR2 is YFSETQ in the germline V gene. The length of the CDR3 is 16 residues. CDR3 nucleotides: TGCGCCAGCAGCTTGTCGGACGAGGGATATAATTCACCCCTCCACTTT. This gives the protein CASSLSDEGYNSPLHF.